The source of this TCR beta chain is a study of monozygotic twins with inflammatory bowel disease. Study observations and caveats: Researchers report that IBD patients shared fewer clonotypes with others than healthy twins, especially amid disease activity.

The CDR3 contains 16 residues. Germline V gives CDR1 SGHRS, CDR2 YFSETQ. A remark on this clonotype: Its matching antigen is unknown.

TCRdb reprocessed the 5' RACE reads and stores each CDR3 protein as one record, lacking DNA. This listing includes over 110,000 distinct CDR3 sequences. The sequence derives from a human donor with ulcerative colitis or Crohn's disease, or a healthy co-twin of an affected twin (not recorded which). Sequencing was carried out using blood. The chain employs TRBV5-1 and TRBJ1-6. CDR3 sequence: CASSLETGGNNSPLHF.